Each of the 30 T cell receptor beta chains below was sequenced from the same sample in a study of blood T cell repertoires in COVID-19. Data came from immunoSEQ multiplex PCR; TCRdb stores just in-frame clones and leaves some out. The profile shows 450,000 to 500,000 clones, approximately 85% of them singletons. The sequenced sample consisted of peripheral blood. Receptor source: a human donor in a cohort sampled during active COVID-19.

The gene calls are TRBV5-4 and TRBJ2-2; TRBD2 agrees at 10 bases. The CDR3 covers 17 residues. The V gene's germline CDR1 is SGHNT and CDR2 YYREEE (reference sequence). The V segment lost 5 bases and the J segment 7 bases; nucleotides outside the gene matches: 14. The CDR3 loop reads CASRDVSSGRSGGELFF. CDR3 nucleotide sequence: TGTGCCAGCAGGGACGTATCTAGCGGGAGAAGTGGCGGGGAGCTGTTTTTT.

In DNA form, the CDR3 reads TGCGCCAGCAGCCGTTACAGGGCTGAGGACACTGAAGCTTTCTTT. Translating it yields CASSRYRAEDTEAFF. The chain couples TRBV4-1 to TRBJ1-1; the D gene is possibly TRBD1 (6 bases). V lost 4 bases to trimming and J lost 3 bases, with 15 bases between them. Germline CDR1 reads MGHRA; CDR2 reads YSYEKL. The CDR3 consists of 15 residues.

The chain has TRBV7-2 and TRBJ2-1, with D unresolved. This CDR3 is 10 amino acids long. V was trimmed by 4 bases and J by 12 bases, leaving 7 bases between them. Germline V gene lookup returns CDR1 SGHTA and CDR2 FQGNSA. Here the CDR3 DNA reads TGTGCCAGCAGCTCCTATGGGCAGTTCTTC. Its protein is CASSSYGQFF.

The chain carries TRBV5-1 and TRBJ1-4; possibly TRBD1 for D (5 bases). V was cut by 0 bases and J by 6 bases, with 9 bases left in between. CDR3 size: 14 residues. Germline V lookup: CDR1 SGHRS, CDR2 YFSETQ. The CDR3 region has the DNA TGCGCCAGCAGCTTGGGGCAGGGATATGAAAAACTGTTTTTT. Translated, it gives CASSLGQGYEKLFF. Full variable domain (missing parts from reference TRBV5-1 and TRBJ1-4): KAGVTQTPRYLIKTRGQQVTLSCSPISGHRSVSWYQQTPGQGLQFLFEYFSETQRNKGNFPGRFSGRQFSNSRSEMNVSTLELGDSALYLCASSLGQGYEKLFFGSGTQLSVL.

This clone was seen just once. V usage is TRBV11-1 and J usage is TRBJ2-1; 8 bases are a match to TRBD2. This CDR3 has 16 residues. Germline trimming cut 5 bases from V and 7 bases from J; bases unmatched to any gene: 13. Germline CDR1 and CDR2: SGHAT and FQDESV (reference sequence). The DNA for the CDR3 is TGTGCCAGCAGCCCACTCGTAAGCGGGAGCGAGAATGAGCAGTTCTTC. This codes for CASSPLVSGSENEQFF.

V usage is TRBV28 and J usage is TRBJ1-1, with TRBD1 as a possible D gene (6 bases). The CDR3 spans 12 residues. CDR1 is MDHEN and CDR2 is SYDVKM in the germline V gene. Trimming left V 7 bases short and J 7 bases short, with 13 bases between. This CDR3 is CASTLRGLEAFF. The CDR3 region has the DNA TGTGCCAGCACCTTGCGGGGGCTTGAAGCTTTCTTT. The variable domain in full, with the rest retrieved from reference TRBV28 and TRBJ1-1, is DVKVTQSSRYLVKRTGEKVFLECVQDMDHENMFWYRQDPGLGLRLIYFSYDVKMKEKGDIPEGYSVSREKKERFSLILESASTNQTSMYLCASTLRGLEAFFGQGTRLTVV.

The chain joins TRBV19 to TRBJ2-7; the match to TRBD1 covers 9 bases. The CDR3 has 16 amino acids. Trimming removed 6 bases from V and 6 bases from J; junction bases left unmatched: 15. Germline V CDR1 and CDR2: LNHDA, SQIVND (reference sequence). The CDR3 sequence: CASSVFEGQGFGEQYF. The DNA of the CDR3 is TGTGCCAGTAGCGTCTTCGAAGGACAGGGGTTCGGCGAGCAGTACTTC.

J is TRBJ1-5 and V is TRBV3-1 (or the pseudogene TRBV3-2); D gene unclear. Trimming removed 4 bases from V and 0 bases from J, with 4 bases in between. Germline V lookup: CDR1 LGHDT, CDR2 YNNKEL (reference sequence). The CDR3 is 13 residues long. The DNA of the CDR3 is TGTGCCAGCAGCCCTTCTAGCAATCAGCCCCAGCATTTT. This sequence encodes CASSPSSNQPQHF.

The rearrangement uses TRBV7-2 and TRBJ2-1; TRBD2 matches at 8 bases. This CDR3 spans 15 amino acids. CDR1 and CDR2 (germline): SGHTA, FQGNSA. The V segment lost 2 bases and the J segment 8 bases; nucleotides outside the gene matches: 8. The CDR3 nucleotides are TGTGCCAGCAGCTTACGTACTAGCGGCGGCGATGAGCAGTTCTTC. It is translated as CASSLRTSGGDEQFF.

The rearrangement links TRBV7-2 to TRBJ1-1, with D perhaps matching TRBD1 (5 bases). Between the trimmed V and J ends, which lost 4 bases and 2 bases, there was a span of 17 bases. The CDR3 spans 16 residues. Germline CDR1 reads SGHTA; CDR2 reads FQGNSA. The DNA for the CDR3 is TGTGCCAGCAGCTCCGATACGGCCAGGGTAAACACTGAAGCTTTCTTT. Encoded protein: CASSSDTARVNTEAFF.

The V call is TRBV30, the J call TRBJ2-2, with TRBD2 matching over 8 bases. Per germline, CDR1 GTSNPN and CDR2 SVGIG (reference sequence). V dropped 2 bases and J dropped 2; count of bases not matched to a gene: 4. The CDR3 covers 15 residues. The CDR3 DNA reads TGTGCCTGGAGTAGCGGGAGTTTCAACACCGGGGAGCTGTTTTTT. It is translated as CAWSSGSFNTGELFF.

The CDR3 nucleotides are TGTGCCAGCAGTTATCGGTTAGGACAGACCGAGCATTTT. Translating gives CASSYRLGQTEHF. V usage is TRBV6-5 and J usage is TRBJ1-5; tentatively, D is TRBD1 (6 bases). Germline V gene lookup returns CDR1 MNHEY and CDR2 SVGAGI. The germline V and J ends were trimmed by 3 bases and 14 bases, with 17 bases remaining between them. CDR3 length equals 13 residues.

The V call is TRBV7-9, the J call TRBJ2-3, with 7 bases that match TRBD1. V shed 5 bases and J 2 bases; nucleotides not matched to a gene: 7. Germline values: CDR1 SEHNR, CDR2 FQNEAQ (reference sequence). CDR3 length equals 15 residues. The CDR3 protein is CASSPGGGHTDTQYF. CDR3 DNA: TGTGCCAGCAGCCCAGGGGGTGGGCACACAGATACGCAGTATTTT.

CDR3: CAISESTGAGLLAGSADTQYF. CDR3 DNA: TGTGCCATCAGTGAGTCGACTGGCGCGGGATTATTGGCCGGTTCCGCAGATACGCAGTATTTT. The chain recombines TRBV10-3 with TRBJ2-3, with D perhaps matching TRBD2 (6 bases). The V gene lost 0 bases and the J gene lost 4 bases, with 29 bases spanning the gap. The CDR3 runs to 21 residues. CDR1 and CDR2 from the germline V gene are ENHRY and SYGVKD.

This chain connects TRBV7-9 to TRBJ2-5; possible D gene TRBD2, 5 bases. Trimming removed 0 bases from V and 2 bases from J, with 10 bases in between. Germline CDR1 and CDR2: SEHNR and FQNEAQ (reference sequence). This CDR3 is 15 amino acids long. CDR3 sequence: CASSLAIGGQETQYF. CDR3 DNA sequence: TGTGCCAGCAGCTTAGCGATCGGCGGGCAAGAGACCCAGTACTTC. Using reference TRBV7-9 and TRBJ2-5 for the parts outside the CDR3, the full variable domain is DTGVSQNPRHKITKRGQNVTFRCDPISEHNRLYWYRQTLGQGPEFLTYFQNEAQLEKSRLLSDRFSAERPKGSFSTLEIQRTEQGDSAMYLCASSLAIGGQETQYFGPGTRLLVL.

The chain uses TRBV5-1 and TRBJ2-1, with a weak D call TRBD1 (6 bases). Trimming removed 6 bases at V and 8 bases at J, with 21 bases between. Germline CDR1 is SGHRS and CDR2 is YFSETQ. The CDR3 is made up of 15 amino acids. CDR3 protein: CASKLKQGRDDEQFF. CDR3 DNA: TGCGCCAGCAAACTAAAACAGGGTAGAGACGATGAGCAGTTCTTC.

This rearrangement joins TRBV5-1 to TRBJ2-3; TRBD2 is a possible D gene (7 bases). The V end was cut by 3 bases, the J end by 0 bases, with 14 bases between. Germline-derived CDR1 and CDR2 are SGHRS and YFSETQ. This CDR3 region has 16 residues. The CDR3 nucleotides are TGCGCCAGCAGCTGGGAGGGGGATTCGAGCACAGATACGCAGTATTTT. This translates into CASSWEGDSSTDTQYF.

The chain links TRBV11-2 to TRBJ1-1, with a tentative D call TRBD1 (5 bases). CDR3 length: 17 amino acids. Germline lookup yields CDR1 SGHAT and CDR2 FQNNGV. V was pared by 1 base and J by 4 bases, with 19 bases between. The CDR3 coding sequence is TGTGCCAGCAGCTTAGCCTTTAAGGGGCCCCTGGGCACTGAAGCTTTCTTT. Encoded protein: CASSLAFKGPLGTEAFF.

The chain employs TRBV9 and TRBJ2-1; 8 bases fit TRBD1. CDR1 and CDR2 from the germline V gene are SGDLS and YYNGEE. V was clipped by 3 bases and J by 5 bases; unmatched bases: 7. The CDR3 sequence is 15 residues long. The CDR3 loop reads CASSGRDRRHNEQFF. The CDR3 nucleotides read TGTGCCAGCAGCGGCCGGGACAGGAGACACAATGAGCAGTTCTTC.

The gene calls are TRBV5-1 and TRBJ2-1; 10 bases fit TRBD2. CDR3 length: 15 residues. CDR1 is SGHRS, CDR2 YFSETQ, per germline. V was pared by 7 bases and J by 4 bases, with 8 bases of the junction left unmatched. The CDR3 DNA is TGCGCCAGCCAAAAAGAACTAGCGGGGTACAATGAGCAGTTCTTC. This gives the protein CASQKELAGYNEQFF.

The chain's CDR3 is CASSSYLSGANVLTF. Written as DNA, the CDR3 is TGCGCCAGCAGCTCCTACTTGTCCGGGGCCAACGTCCTGACTTTC. The chain links TRBV5-1 to TRBJ2-6; no reliable D call. V was pared by 3 bases and J by 4 bases, with 11 bases between. In germline, CDR1 is SGHRS, CDR2 YFSETQ. This CDR3 is built from 15 residues.

The V call is TRBV4-3, the J call TRBJ2-1; 8 nucleotides match TRBD1. V lost 0 bases and J lost 3; bases outside the gene matches: 7. The germline V gene encodes CDR1 LGHNA and CDR2 YSLEER. CDR3 length: 17 amino acids. The CDR3 is CASSQDIGTGGYNEQFF. CDR3 DNA: TGCGCCAGCAGCCAAGATATCGGCACAGGGGGCTACAATGAGCAGTTCTTC.

The rearrangement links TRBV29-1 to TRBJ1-2; D remains ambiguous. CDR3 size: 11 residues. Trimming stripped 3 bases from V and 8 bases from J, with 10 bases between. From germline, CDR1 is SQVTM and CDR2 ANQGSEA. The CDR3 DNA reads TGCAGCGTTGAGCTAGGAGAGGGCTACACCTTC. Its translation: CSVELGEGYTF. Full variable domain (outside the CDR3, taken from reference TRBV29-1 and TRBJ1-2): SAVISQKPSRDICQRGTSLTIQCQVDSQVTMMFWYRQQPGQSLTLIATANQGSEATYESGFVIDKFPISRPNLTFSTLTVSNMSPEDSSIYLCSVELGEGYTFGSGTRLTVV.

V is TRBV6-5 and J is TRBJ1-1; D is perhaps TRBD1 (6 bases). Deletions cut 7 bases from V and 4 bases from J, with 13 bases between. CDR1 is MNHEY, CDR2 SVGAGI, per germline. CDR3 size: 13 residues. CDR3 region: CASTPGDGTEAFF. The CDR3 DNA sequence: TGTGCCAGCACCCCAGGGGATGGCACTGAAGCTTTCTTT.

The rearrangement links TRBV18 to TRBJ1-1; D is ambiguous. Trimming shortened V by 3 bases and J by 7 bases, and 15 bases separated the two germline ends. CDR3 length: 14 amino acids. Germline V gene lookup returns CDR1 KGHSH and CDR2 LQKENI. CDR3 region: CASSPIQSGIEAFF. In nucleotides, the CDR3 is TGTGCCAGCTCACCTATACAATCAGGAATTGAAGCTTTCTTT.

This sequence joins TRBV5-4 and TRBJ2-3, with TRBD2 matching 8 bases. Unmatched junction bases numbered 11, after V lost 5 bases and J lost 6 bases. Germline CDR1 reads SGHNT; CDR2 reads YYREEE (reference sequence). The CDR3 covers 15 residues. The chain's CDR3 is CASRNPGLGSDTQYF. CDR3 nucleotide sequence: TGTGCCAGCAGGAATCCGGGACTAGGGTCTGATACGCAGTATTTT. The whole variable domain, remainder taken from reference TRBV5-4 and TRBJ2-3, is ETGVTQSPTHLIKTRGQQVTLRCSSQSGHNTVSWYQQALGQGPQFIFQYYREEENGRGNFPPRFSGLQFPNYSSELNVNALELDDSALYLCASRNPGLGSDTQYFGPGTRLTVL.

The V gene is TRBV7-8, the J gene TRBJ1-1; maybe TRBD1 (5 bases). The CDR3 is 14 amino acids. Germline values: CDR1 SGHVS, CDR2 FQNEAQ. Trimming shortened V by 5 bases and J by 4 bases, and 14 bases separated the two germline ends. The CDR3 DNA is TGTGCCAGCAGCCTGGTGGGGCTGGGCACTGAAGCTTTCTTT. It yields the protein CASSLVGLGTEAFF. Using reference TRBV7-8 and TRBJ1-1 for the parts outside the CDR3, the full variable domain is GAGVSQSPRYKVAKRGQDVALRCDPISGHVSLFWYQQALGQGPEFLTYFQNEAQLDKSGLPSDRFFAERPEGSVSTLKIQRTQQEDSAVYLCASSLVGLGTEAFFGQGTRLTVV.

This clone occurred a few times. The chain carries TRBV14 and TRBJ2-3, with 14 positions matching TRBD2. With 4 bases clipped from V and 7 bases from J, the junction kept 7 bases outside the gene matches. The germline V gene has CDR1 SGHDN and CDR2 FVKESK. CDR3 length: 16 residues. The CDR3 sequence: CASSLGLAGGGYTQYF. The CDR3, as DNA: TGTGCCAGCAGCCTCGGACTAGCGGGAGGCGGGTATACGCAGTATTTT.

This clone was seen once. The chain recombines TRBV4-2 with TRBJ2-3; 8 bases are shared with TRBD2. The length of the CDR3 is 16 residues. CDR1 is LGHNA and CDR2 is YNFKEQ in the germline V gene. J gave up 1 base and V 1 base, and 4 bases lay outside the gene matches. The CDR3 is CASSQAGGAGTDTQYF. The CDR3 coding sequence is TGTGCCAGCAGCCAAGCGGGAGGGGCGGGCACAGATACGCAGTATTTT.

The chain combines TRBV6-6 with TRBJ2-1; 8 nucleotides match TRBD1. CDR3 length equals 16 residues. After removal of 2 bases from V and 3 bases from J, the junction contained 6 bases not matched to a gene. Germline V gene data show CDR1 as MNHNY and CDR2 as SVGAGI (reference sequence). The CDR3, as DNA: TGTGCCAGCAGTTACACCCGGGACAGGCACTACAATGAGCAGTTCTTC. Amino acids: CASSYTRDRHYNEQFF.